This T cell receptor beta chain was observed in a study of shared clonotypes between healthy human individuals. Study-level information: Participating donors consisted of two women and a few men aged 18 to 49.

Naive-designated CD8 cells lacked CD45RO, were positively enriched for CCR7, and omitted terminally differentiated effector memory CD45RA+ cells. Donors, healthy HIV-negative adults, lacked recent acute infections or vaccinations. It was at deep level that the assay was run. Sequencing used immunoSEQ multiplex PCR; TCRdb keeps in-frame clones, though not all of them. In the table there are 760,000 or so clones, approximately 96% of which are singletons. CDR3 length equals 15 residues. Trimming took 4 bases from V and 7 from J; bases not matched to a gene: 9. Per germline, CDR1 SEHNR and CDR2 FQNEAQ (reference sequence). Study-level findings and limits: Among non-shared clonotypes, generation probabilities were lower than among those shared by all four donors.

This clone has a single count. Its target is not known. The V and J genes are TRBV7-9 and TRBJ2-7; TRBD2 agrees at 11 bases. The sample was naive CD8+ T cells sorted from blood. The clonotype comes from a man between 25 and 39 years old in good health. The CDR3 nucleotides read TGTGCCAGCAGCTCCGAACTAGCGGGAGCGCGGGAGCAGTACTTC. As protein: CASSSELAGAREQYF.